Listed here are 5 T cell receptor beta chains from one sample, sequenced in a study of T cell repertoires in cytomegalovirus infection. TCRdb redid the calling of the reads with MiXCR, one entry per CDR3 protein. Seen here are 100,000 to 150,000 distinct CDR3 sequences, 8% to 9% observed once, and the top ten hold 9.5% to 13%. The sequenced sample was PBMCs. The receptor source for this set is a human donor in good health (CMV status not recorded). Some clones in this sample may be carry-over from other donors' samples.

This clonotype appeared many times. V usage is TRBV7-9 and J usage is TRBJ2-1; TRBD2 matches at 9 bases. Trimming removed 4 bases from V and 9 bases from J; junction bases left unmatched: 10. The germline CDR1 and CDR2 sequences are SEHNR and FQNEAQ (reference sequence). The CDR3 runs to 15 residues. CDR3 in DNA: TGTGCCAGCAGCTCGGGGACTAGCTCGGATCCTGAGCAGTTCTTC. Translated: CASSSGTSSDPEQFF.

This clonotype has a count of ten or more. CDR3 amino acids: CASSLLGHQGRNTEAFF. The CDR3, as DNA: TGTGCCAGCAGCTTGTTGGGCCATCAGGGGAGGAACACTGAAGCTTTCTTT. The chain is built from TRBV11-2 and TRBJ1-1; TRBD1 might be the D (6 bases). This CDR3 region has 17 residues. The V end was cut by 3 bases, the J end by 1 base, with 18 bases between. Germline CDR1 SGHAT, CDR2 FQNNGV.

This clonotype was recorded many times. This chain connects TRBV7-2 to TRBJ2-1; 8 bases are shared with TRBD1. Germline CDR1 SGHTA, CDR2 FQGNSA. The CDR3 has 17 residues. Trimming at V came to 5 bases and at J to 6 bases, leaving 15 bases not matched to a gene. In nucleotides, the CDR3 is TGTGCCAGCAGCCCCGGAAGAGACAGGGGAAAGCGCAATGAGCAGTTCTTC. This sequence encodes CASSPGRDRGKRNEQFF. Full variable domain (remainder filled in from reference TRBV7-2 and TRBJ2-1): GAGVSQSPSNKVTEKGKDVELRCDPISGHTALYWYRQSLGQGLEFLIYFQGNSAPDKSGLPSDRFSAERTGGSVSTLTIQRTQQEDSAVYLCASSPGRDRGKRNEQFFGPGTRLTVL.

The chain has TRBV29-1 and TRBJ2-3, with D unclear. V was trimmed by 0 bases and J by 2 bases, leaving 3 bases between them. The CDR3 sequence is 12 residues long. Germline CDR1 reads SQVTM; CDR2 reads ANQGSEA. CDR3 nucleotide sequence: TGCAGCGTTGAAGATCTCACAGATACGCAGTATTTT. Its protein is CSVEDLTDTQYF.

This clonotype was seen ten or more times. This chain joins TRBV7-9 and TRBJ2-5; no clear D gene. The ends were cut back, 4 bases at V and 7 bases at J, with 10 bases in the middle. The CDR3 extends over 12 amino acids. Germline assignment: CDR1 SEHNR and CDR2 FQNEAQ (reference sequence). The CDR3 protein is CASSSPHGTQYF. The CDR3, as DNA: TGTGCCAGCAGCTCGCCACACGGGACCCAGTACTTC.